This T cell receptor beta chain was obtained from a study of T-cell reconstitution after alpha-beta-depleted transplantation in children. Details on this clonotype: Its matching antigen is unknown.

Regarding the study as a whole: At the one-year point after transplant, T-cell counts and TCRbeta diversity were found to come mostly from T cells that had been newly produced. Several patients had high TCRbeta diversity at day 60; it came from surviving recipient T cells and thymic progenitors. After transplant, at about two months, alpha-beta T cells were reportedly derived from several hundred expanded graft clones.

This CDR3 contains 14 residues. Germline values: CDR1 MDHEN, CDR2 SYDVKM. V was pared by 5 bases and J by 1 base, with 11 bases between. A library of TCRbeta sequences, prepared with unique molecular identifiers, was generated. TCRdb redid the calling of the PCR reads with MiXCR, one entry per CDR3 protein. Seen here are about 120,000 distinct CDR3 sequences, around a tenth observed once, and the top ten hold under 40%. The sequenced sample was PBMCs, obtained before TCRalphabeta/CD19-depleted stem cell transplant. The clonotype was recovered from a boy aged 2 to 10 with acute lymphoblastic leukemia, due to receive a stem cell transplant. V usage is TRBV28 and J usage is TRBJ1-1; possible D gene TRBD1, 5 bases. The CDR3 sequence is CASSNRGRNTEAFF. In DNA form, the CDR3 reads TGTGCCAGCAGTAATCGGGGGAGGAACACTGAAGCTTTCTTT. The full variable domain, rest sourced from reference TRBV28 and TRBJ1-1, is DVKVTQSSRYLVKRTGEKVFLECVQDMDHENMFWYRQDPGLGLRLIYFSYDVKMKEKGDIPEGYSVSREKKERFSLILESASTNQTSMYLCASSNRGRNTEAFFGQGTRLTVV.